This TCR beta chain derives from a study of blood T cells in healthy people across ages. Donation came from healthy Caucasian individuals in Russia who were aged 6 to 90. Isolation per sample recovered at least 6.5 million PBMCs. Next came a second PCR, run for about 6 to 11 cycles, which used a sample-barcoded 5' primer along with a J-beta primer mix. TCRdb processed the 5' RACE reads anew with MiXCR; each CDR3 protein has one entry. Of about 1 million distinct CDR3 sequences detected, more than 35% appear once; the ten largest clones hold over 15%. V was pared by 2 bases and J by 9 bases, with 25 bases of the junction left unmatched. This CDR3 comprises 20 residues. Germline loops: CDR1 SEHNR, CDR2 FQNEAQ (reference sequence).

Sequenced material: blood. The genes are TRBV7-9 and TRBJ2-7, with TRBD1 matching 10 bases. This clonotype was obtained from a woman between 55 and 75 years old in good health. The CDR3 sequence: CASSLPPTGGPIKGFRGQYF. The CDR3 nucleotides read TGTGCCAGCAGCTTACCCCCGACAGGGGGCCCAATTAAAGGATTCCGAGGGCAGTACTTC.